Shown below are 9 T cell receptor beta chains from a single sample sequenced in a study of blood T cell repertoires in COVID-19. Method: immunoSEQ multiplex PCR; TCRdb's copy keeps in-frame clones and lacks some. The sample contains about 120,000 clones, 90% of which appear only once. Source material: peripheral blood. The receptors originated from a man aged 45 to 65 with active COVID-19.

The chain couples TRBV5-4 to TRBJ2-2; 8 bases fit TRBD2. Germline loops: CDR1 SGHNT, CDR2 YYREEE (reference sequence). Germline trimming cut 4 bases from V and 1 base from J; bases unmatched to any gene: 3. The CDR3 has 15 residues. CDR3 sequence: CASSPGLVNTGELFF. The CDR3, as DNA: TGTGCCAGCAGCCCGGGACTAGTGAACACCGGGGAGCTGTTTTTT.

CDR3 protein: CASSPRHLYTEAFF. The CDR3 DNA reads as TGTGCCAGCAGCCCCCGACATCTTTACACTGAAGCTTTCTTT. The chain employs TRBV7-9 and TRBJ1-1; D unclear. CDR3 length: 14 amino acids. Per germline, CDR1 SEHNR and CDR2 FQNEAQ (reference sequence). The V end was cut by 5 bases, the J end by 3 bases, with 13 bases between.

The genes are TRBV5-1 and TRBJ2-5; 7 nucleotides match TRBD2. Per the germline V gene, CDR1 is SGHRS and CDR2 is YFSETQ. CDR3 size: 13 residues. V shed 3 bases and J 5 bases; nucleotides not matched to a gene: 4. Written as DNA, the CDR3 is TGCGCCAGCAGCTGGGGGGGTTTGGAGACCCAGTACTTC. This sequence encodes CASSWGGLETQYF.

In DNA form, the CDR3 reads TGTGCCAGCAGCTTAACACTAGCTTCGTTCGACGAGCAGTACTTC. This codes for CASSLTLASFDEQYF. This rearrangement joins TRBV13 to TRBJ2-7; D is possibly TRBD2 (6 bases). Trimming took off 2 bases at V and 5 bases at J, with 16 bases between the two ends. Germline V CDR1 and CDR2: PRHDT, FYEKMQ (reference sequence). The CDR3 covers 15 residues.

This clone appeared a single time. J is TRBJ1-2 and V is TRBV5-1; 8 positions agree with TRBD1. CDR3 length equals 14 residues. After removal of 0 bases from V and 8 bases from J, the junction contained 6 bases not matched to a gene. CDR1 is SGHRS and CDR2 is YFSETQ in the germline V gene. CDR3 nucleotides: TGCGCCAGCAGCTTGGAGACAGGGGCCGGCGGCTACACCTTC. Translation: CASSLETGAGGYTF.

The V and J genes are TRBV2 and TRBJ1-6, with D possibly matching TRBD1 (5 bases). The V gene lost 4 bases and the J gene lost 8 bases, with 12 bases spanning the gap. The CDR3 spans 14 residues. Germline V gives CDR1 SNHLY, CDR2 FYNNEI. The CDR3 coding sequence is TGTGCCAGCAGTGTGAGGACAACGGATTCACCCCTCCACTTT. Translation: CASSVRTTDSPLHF.

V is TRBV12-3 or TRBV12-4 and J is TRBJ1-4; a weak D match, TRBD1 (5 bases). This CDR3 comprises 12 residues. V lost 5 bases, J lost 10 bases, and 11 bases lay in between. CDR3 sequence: CASSPSGGKLFF. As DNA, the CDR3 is TGTGCCAGCAGTCCCTCGGGGGGAAAACTGTTTTTT.

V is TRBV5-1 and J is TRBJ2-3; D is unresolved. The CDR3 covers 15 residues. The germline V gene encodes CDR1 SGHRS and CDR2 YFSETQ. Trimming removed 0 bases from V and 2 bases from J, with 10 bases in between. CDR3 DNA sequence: TGCGCCAGCAGCTTGGTTCAAGCGATCACAGATACGCAGTATTTT. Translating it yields CASSLVQAITDTQYF.

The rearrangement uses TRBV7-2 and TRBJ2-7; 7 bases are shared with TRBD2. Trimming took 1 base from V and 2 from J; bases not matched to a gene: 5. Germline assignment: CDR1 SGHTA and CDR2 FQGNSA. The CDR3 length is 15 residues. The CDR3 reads CASSLDWAGAYEQYF. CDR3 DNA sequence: TGTGCCAGCAGCTTAGATTGGGCGGGGGCCTACGAGCAGTACTTC.